Shown below are 20 T cell receptor beta chains from a single sample sequenced in a study of cytomegalovirus exposure and HLA in healthy donors. In the PCR, 60 Vbeta and 13 Jbeta primers were used. Using immunoSEQ multiplex PCR, the repertoire was profiled, and TCRdb retains in-frame clones only, with some absent. Among approximately 130,000 clones listed, roughly 80% were seen once. The specimen was PBMCs. These receptors were obtained from a man under 40 in good health and CMV-seronegative.

This sequence joins TRBV9 and TRBJ2-7; D might be TRBD2 (6 bases). V lost 2 bases and J 1 base, leaving 7 bases between the germline ends. CDR3 length equals 13 residues. Germline V gene lookup returns CDR1 SGDLS and CDR2 YYNGEE. In DNA, the CDR3 is TGTGCCAGCAGCGTGGAGGGATCCTACGAGCAGTACTTC. As protein: CASSVEGSYEQYF.

The V gene is TRBV14, the J gene TRBJ2-7, with D possibly being TRBD1 (6 bases). Trimming removed 6 bases from V and 6 bases from J, with 15 bases in between. CDR1 SGHDN and CDR2 FVKESK come from the germline V gene. This CDR3 region has 13 residues. CDR3 loop: CASSYRVRTEQYF. The CDR3 DNA sequence: TGTGCCAGCAGTTACAGGGTGAGAACCGAGCAGTACTTC.

The rearrangement joins TRBV27 to TRBJ2-7, with TRBD1 identical over 7 bases. Germline trimming cut 5 bases from V and 2 bases from J; bases unmatched to any gene: 6. CDR3 length: 14 amino acids. Germline values: CDR1 MNHEY, CDR2 SMNVEV (reference sequence). The CDR3 sequence: CASSLTQGTYEQYF. The CDR3 DNA sequence: TGTGCCAGCAGTCTCACACAGGGGACCTACGAGCAGTACTTC.

This sequence joins TRBV5-6 and TRBJ2-7, with D perhaps TRBD2 (7 bases). This CDR3 is built from 12 residues. The germline CDR1 and CDR2 sequences are SGHDT and YYEEEE. V dropped 7 bases and J dropped 6 bases, with 14 bases sitting between them. CDR3 region: CASSRGGGEQYF. The CDR3 DNA reads as TGTGCCAGCTCCAGAGGGGGGGGCGAGCAGTACTTC.

The chain couples TRBV10-3 to TRBJ2-3; 8 bases are a match to TRBD2. The germline V gene has CDR1 ENHRY and CDR2 SYGVKD. This CDR3 contains 15 residues. The trim removed 3 bases at V and 5 bases at J, leaving 7 bases unmatched. CDR3 region: CAISEGREAGDTQYF. The CDR3 coding sequence is TGTGCCATCAGTGAAGGGCGGGAGGCTGGAGATACGCAGTATTTT.

This chain joins TRBV4-3 and TRBJ2-7; D gene unclear. The CDR3 is 16 residues long. The germline CDR1 and CDR2 sequences are LGHNA and YSLEER. With 2 bases removed from V and 2 bases from J, the gap between germline ends came to 16 bases. CDR3 in DNA: TGCGCCAGCAGCCAATATCTGGAGAGCAGTCCCTACGAGCAGTACTTC. Protein: CASSQYLESSPYEQYF.

This clone appeared once. This CDR3 is CASSRTANTEAFF. CDR3 nucleotide sequence: TGTGCCAGCAGTCGGACAGCGAACACTGAAGCTTTCTTT. The V gene is TRBV28, the J gene TRBJ1-1; perhaps TRBD1 as D (6 bases). V was clipped by 5 bases and J by 1 base, with 8 bases between them. This CDR3 comprises 13 residues. The germline CDR1 and CDR2 sequences are MDHEN and SYDVKM.

The rearrangement joins TRBV4-2 to TRBJ2-6, with a possible D match to TRBD2 (5 bases). Germline V gene lookup returns CDR1 LGHNA and CDR2 YNFKEQ. The CDR3 has 18 amino acids. Trimming left V 5 bases short and J 3 bases short, with 20 bases between. The CDR3 loop is CASSVYSGLSFGANVLTF. CDR3 sequence (DNA): TGTGCCAGCAGCGTTTACTCCGGACTTAGCTTTGGGGCCAACGTCCTGACTTTC.

This sequence joins TRBV7-9 and TRBJ2-5; 7 bases agree with TRBD2. Looked up from germline, CDR1 is SEHNR and CDR2 is FQNEAQ (reference sequence). The CDR3 runs to 13 residues. V dropped 4 bases and J dropped 5; count of bases not matched to a gene: 4. The CDR3 sequence: CASSWGGRETQYF. DNA of the CDR3: TGTGCCAGCAGCTGGGGGGGTAGGGAGACCCAGTACTTC.

The CDR3 nucleotides read TGTGCCAGCAGCGAGGGACAGGGGATCATCACCGGGGAGCTGTTTTTT. Residues: CASSEGQGIITGELFF. The genes are TRBV5-4 and TRBJ2-2; 10 bases match TRBD1. Trimming removed 4 bases from V and 4 bases from J; junction bases left unmatched: 7. Germline CDR1 reads SGHNT; CDR2 reads YYREEE (reference sequence). The length of the CDR3 is 16 residues.

V gene TRBV27 combines with J gene TRBJ1-5; D might be TRBD1 (6 bases). Germline V CDR1 and CDR2: MNHEY, SMNVEV (reference sequence). The CDR3 consists of 14 residues. V lost 4 bases to trimming and J lost 3 bases, with 10 bases between them. CDR3 bases: TGTGCCAGCAGTTCTACAGGGTTCAATCAGCCCCAGCATTTT. This encodes CASSSTGFNQPQHF.

This clone has only one observation. V usage is TRBV2 and J usage is TRBJ1-3; TRBD1 matches at 7 bases. The junction had 4 bases not matched to a gene; V was cut back by 3 bases and J by 2 bases. Germline V lookup: CDR1 SNHLY, CDR2 FYNNEI. The CDR3 runs 15 residues. CDR3 sequence (DNA): TGTGCCAGCAGTGATGATACAGGGGCTGGAAACACCATATATTTT. Amino acids: CASSDDTGAGNTIYF.

This chain connects TRBV18 to TRBJ2-7; 7 bases fit TRBD1. Germline lookup yields CDR1 KGHSH and CDR2 LQKENI. The CDR3 has 15 residues. V gave up 3 bases and J gave up 1 base; unmatched junction bases: 6. CDR3 residues: CASSPTGSESYEQYF. The DNA for the CDR3 is TGTGCCAGCTCACCGACAGGGTCCGAATCCTACGAGCAGTACTTC.

This chain uses TRBV19 with TRBJ1-2, with 10 bases fitting TRBD1. The V segment lost 3 bases and the J segment 6 bases; nucleotides outside the gene matches: 1. The germline CDR1 and CDR2 sequences are LNHDA and SQIVND (reference sequence). The CDR3 is 13 residues long. CDR3 coding DNA: TGTGCCAGTAGTATCGGACAGGGGGATGGCTACACCTTC. Encoded protein: CASSIGQGDGYTF.

The chain employs TRBV4-1 and TRBJ1-5, with D hard to call. The V and J ends lost 0 bases and 2 bases respectively, with 8 bases between them. Germline V gene lookup returns CDR1 MGHRA and CDR2 YSYEKL. The CDR3 covers 15 residues. This chain's CDR3 is CASSQDPGGNQPQHF. DNA of the CDR3: TGCGCCAGCAGCCAAGATCCCGGGGGCAATCAGCCCCAGCATTTT.

The chain couples TRBV27 to TRBJ2-1; 11 positions match TRBD2. Germline CDR1 is MNHEY and CDR2 is SMNVEV (reference sequence). The CDR3 is 16 residues long. Germline trimming cut 4 bases from V and 3 bases from J; bases unmatched to any gene: 5. The DNA of the CDR3 is TGTGCCAGCAGTTCACTAGCGGGAGCGTTCTACAATGAGCAGTTCTTC. This gives the protein CASSSLAGAFYNEQFF.

The CDR3 DNA reads TGTGCCAGCAGTTACTCGAGTGCAACGAACACTGAAGCTTTCTTT. This gives the protein CASSYSSATNTEAFF. This sequence joins TRBV6-5 and TRBJ1-1, with D unclear. Trimming removed 0 bases at V and 1 base at J, with 9 bases between. CDR3 size: 15 residues. Germline lookup yields CDR1 MNHEY and CDR2 SVGAGI.

V is TRBV9 and J is TRBJ2-1, with D possibly matching TRBD1 (6 bases). Trimming pared 7 bases from V and 7 bases from J, leaving 15 bases between. CDR1 is SGDLS and CDR2 is YYNGEE in the germline V gene. CDR3 size: 13 residues. The CDR3: CASGSQGRNEQFF. In nucleotides, the CDR3 is TGTGCCAGCGGCTCACAGGGTAGGAATGAGCAGTTCTTC.

The genes are TRBV6-5 and TRBJ2-7; TRBD2 agrees at 8 bases. Trimming took 7 bases from V and 6 from J; bases not matched to a gene: 5. Germline V gene lookup returns CDR1 MNHEY and CDR2 SVGAGI. This CDR3 spans 12 amino acids. CDR3: CASIGTRSEQYF. The CDR3 DNA sequence: TGTGCCAGCATAGGGACTAGAAGCGAGCAGTACTTC.

This rearrangement joins TRBV28 to TRBJ1-2; D remains ambiguous. CDR3 size: 14 residues. V dropped 7 bases and J dropped 2 bases, with 14 bases sitting between them. Germline values: CDR1 MDHEN, CDR2 SYDVKM. The CDR3 spells CASIRDIPNYGYTF. The CDR3 DNA follows: TGTGCCAGCATCCGAGACATCCCAAACTATGGCTACACCTTC.